This TCR beta chain was captured by sequencing in a study of PD-L1 blockade in urothelial cancer. PCRs each included synthetic TCR analog templates spiked in. Profiled with immunoSEQ multiplex PCR; TCRdb holds only in-frame clones, not every one. Of tens of thousands of clones in the sample, 86% were seen once. The length of the CDR3 is 14 residues. V was trimmed by 1 base and J by 2 bases, leaving 8 bases between them. Germline V CDR1 and CDR2: SGHVS, FQNEAQ. This specimen was PBMCs, taken around atezolizumab (anti-PD-L1) treatment. V gene TRBV7-8 combines with J gene TRBJ1-2; D unclear. The TCR comes from a man aged 55 to 70 with urothelial cancer. The DNA of the CDR3 is TGTGCCAGCAGCTTAGGGTTCCAGAACTATGGCTACACCTTC. This sequence encodes CASSLGFQNYGYTF.